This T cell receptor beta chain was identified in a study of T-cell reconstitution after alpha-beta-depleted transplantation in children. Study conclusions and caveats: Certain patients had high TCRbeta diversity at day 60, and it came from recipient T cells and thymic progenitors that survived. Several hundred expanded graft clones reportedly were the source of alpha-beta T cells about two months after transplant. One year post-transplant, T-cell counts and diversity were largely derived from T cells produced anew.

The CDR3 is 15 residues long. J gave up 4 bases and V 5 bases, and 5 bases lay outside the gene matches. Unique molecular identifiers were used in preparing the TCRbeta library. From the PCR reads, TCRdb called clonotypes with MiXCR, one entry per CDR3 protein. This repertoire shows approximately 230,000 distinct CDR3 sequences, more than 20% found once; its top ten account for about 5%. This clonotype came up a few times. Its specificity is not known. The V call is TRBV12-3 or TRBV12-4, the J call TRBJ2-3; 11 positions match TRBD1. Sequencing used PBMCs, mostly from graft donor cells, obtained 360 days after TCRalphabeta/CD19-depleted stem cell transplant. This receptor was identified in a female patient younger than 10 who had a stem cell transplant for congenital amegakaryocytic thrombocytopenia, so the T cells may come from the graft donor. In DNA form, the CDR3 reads TGTGCCAGCAGTACCCGGACAGGGGGCGCAGATACGCAGTATTTT. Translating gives CASSTRTGGADTQYF.